The source of this TCR beta chain is a study of blood T cell repertoires in COVID-19. Turning to the study itself: Donors in the United States, Italy and Spain gave samples during acute or convalescent COVID-19. PBMCs, B-cell-depleted T cells, or T cells were the source of the cDNA or gDNA that made up the material.

Either two negative PCRs, clearance, or symptom resolution qualified Cohort 3 donors as recovered. The repertoire was sequenced with immunoSEQ multiplex PCR; TCRdb's copy has only in-frame clones and lacks some. The profile shows around 390,000 clones, roughly 89% of them singletons. Deletions cut 2 bases from V and 0 bases from J, with 8 bases between. The CDR3 covers 14 residues. Germline CDR1 GTSNPN, CDR2 SVGIG (reference sequence). This sequence joins TRBV30 and TRBJ1-3; D perhaps matches TRBD1 (6 bases). Specimen: PBMCs or T cells enriched from blood (not recorded which). The TCR sequence derives from a woman between 50 and 59 years old who had recovered from COVID-19. The CDR3 DNA sequence: TGTGCCTGGAGTCCGGACAGCTCTGGAAACACCATATATTTT. Translation: CAWSPDSSGNTIYF.